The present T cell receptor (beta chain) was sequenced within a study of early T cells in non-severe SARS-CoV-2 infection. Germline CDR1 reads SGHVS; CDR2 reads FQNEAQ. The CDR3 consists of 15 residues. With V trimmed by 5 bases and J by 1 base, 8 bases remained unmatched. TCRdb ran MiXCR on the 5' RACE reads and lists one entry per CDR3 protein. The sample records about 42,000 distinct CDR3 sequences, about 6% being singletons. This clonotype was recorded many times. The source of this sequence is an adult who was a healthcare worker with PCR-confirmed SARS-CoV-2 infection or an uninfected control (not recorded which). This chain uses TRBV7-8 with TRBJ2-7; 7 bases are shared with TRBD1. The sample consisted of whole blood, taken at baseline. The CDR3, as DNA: TGTGCCAGCAGCCACAGGGGACCTACTTCCTACGAGCAGTACTTC. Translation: CASSHRGPTSYEQYF. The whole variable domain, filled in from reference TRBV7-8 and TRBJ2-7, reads GAGVSQSPRYKVAKRGQDVALRCDPISGHVSLFWYQQALGQGPEFLTYFQNEAQLDKSGLPSDRFFAERPEGSVSTLKIQRTQQEDSAVYLCASSHRGPTSYEQYFGPGTRLTVT.